This record looks at one T cell receptor (beta chain) sequence and its context. Its recognized antigen is unknown. Per-base quality was not reported, and no clone a single base away is much larger than it. Different DNA sequences within this sample yield the same CDR3. The record originates from a study of immune cell composition in non-small cell lung cancer (dated by TCRdb to 2016 to 2017). Context from the whole study: Histologic subtype, mostly lung adenocarcinoma or squamous cell carcinoma, was determined with H&E together with p63, CK5, Napsin A and TTF-1 immunohistochemistry. TCR-beta sequencing from Adaptive Biotechnologies was done on approximately 36 paired sets of NSCLC tumour and non-adjacent lung specimens and on just over 25 tumour-only specimens. The subtype comparisons left out a few tumour specimens with TCR-beta data because those specimens were rare histological subtypes. In supplementary cohort #1, which comprised roughly 11 lung adenocarcinoma cases, paired tumour/lung TCR-beta sequencing was performed and TIL populations were generated so that tumour reactivity could be assessed. Beyond this particular receptor, the publication reports: Across nine to ten adenocarcinoma cases, the maximal tumour-associated clone frequency showed a strong correlation with TIL tumour reactivity, but overall clonality showed no such correlation. The reactivity cohort contained only around ten cases, and the tumour-reactive clones were not shown to have sequences in common with the dominant in vivo tumour-associated clones. Nearly half of NSCLC cases had tumour-associated clones >0.5%, with 75% of squamous carcinomas showing such clones compared with more than 25% of adenocarcinomas. Smoking pack-years did not significantly correlate with tumour TCR-beta clonality.

A two-step multiplex PCR was used to amplify TCR-beta CDR3 regions from genomic DNA, and Illumina-compatible adaptors were added in the second step. As a commercial immunoSEQ service, TCR-beta immunosequencing was carried out on an Illumina platform. From the authors' description of their analysis: Two measures summarised the repertoires: productive clonality, and Top 10 Clones, meaning the percentage of T-cell templates coming from the ten most frequent sequences. Productive clonality ranged from 0 to 1, with 1 indicating a monoclonal population. Tumour-associated clones were defined as sequences comprising at least 0.1% of tumour T-cell templates but absent from matched non-adjacent lung, identified via log10 scatter plots. Student's t-tests were used for two-group comparisons, ANOVA for comparisons across stages, and linear regression for relationships, with analyses done in GraphPad Prism7 and R. TCRdb took this table from immuneACCESS and kept in-frame rearrangements with V and J called. Such tables lack part of the clones; where checked against another copy, unresolved V genes explain under half of the gap, and the rest is unexplained. The V and J calls and the clone size are those of that table, but D and trimming were determined from the DNA. This sample gives some 2,000 clones in total; 55% to 85% of them show up just once. The ten largest clones add up to roughly 8.8% of the sample.

Non-adjacent lung tissue from the same patient, taken as far from the tumour as possible and at least 3 cm away, was used for the normal lung samples. From frozen aliquots of unsorted single-cell suspensions, genomic DNA was isolated using the QIAamp DNA kit. Tissues were received within 2 hours of resection and processed immediately into single-cell suspensions. Tissue was mechanically dissociated and enzymatically digested with DNase I, collagenase I and hyaluronidase for approximately 29 minutes at 37 °C, then filtered and RBC-lysed. The sequenced material came from non-adjacent lung tissue. The sequence came from a human donor with non-small cell lung cancer.

Read as DNA, the sequence is TGTGCCAGCAGTTTAACAGGGTTAAGTTCCTACGAGCAGTACTTC. The resulting protein is CASSLTGLSSYEQYF. The rearranged segments are TRBV27 and TRBJ2-7; the best D guess is TRBD1, with 6 bases matching. Between the V and J ends, shortened by 2 bases and 1 base respectively, the junction contains 12 bases. Per the germline V gene (reference sequence), MNHEY is the CDR1 and SMNVEV is the CDR2. The CDR3 runs 15 residues from the cysteine to the phenylalanine. The DNA shown is the 45-base CDR3, in frame from base 1.